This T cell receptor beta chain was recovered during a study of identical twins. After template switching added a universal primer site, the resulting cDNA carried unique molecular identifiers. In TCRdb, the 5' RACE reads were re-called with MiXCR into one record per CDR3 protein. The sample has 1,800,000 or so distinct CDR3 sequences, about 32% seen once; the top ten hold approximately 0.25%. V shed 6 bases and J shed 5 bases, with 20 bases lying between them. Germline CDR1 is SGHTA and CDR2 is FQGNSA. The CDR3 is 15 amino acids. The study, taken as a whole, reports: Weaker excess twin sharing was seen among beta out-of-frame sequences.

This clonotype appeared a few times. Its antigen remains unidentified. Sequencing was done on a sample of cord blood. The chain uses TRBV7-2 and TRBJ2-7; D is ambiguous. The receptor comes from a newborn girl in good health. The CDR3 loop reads CASSFLPRNGHEQYF. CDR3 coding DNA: TGTGCCAGCAGTTTTTTACCCCGGAACGGGCACGAGCAGTACTTC.